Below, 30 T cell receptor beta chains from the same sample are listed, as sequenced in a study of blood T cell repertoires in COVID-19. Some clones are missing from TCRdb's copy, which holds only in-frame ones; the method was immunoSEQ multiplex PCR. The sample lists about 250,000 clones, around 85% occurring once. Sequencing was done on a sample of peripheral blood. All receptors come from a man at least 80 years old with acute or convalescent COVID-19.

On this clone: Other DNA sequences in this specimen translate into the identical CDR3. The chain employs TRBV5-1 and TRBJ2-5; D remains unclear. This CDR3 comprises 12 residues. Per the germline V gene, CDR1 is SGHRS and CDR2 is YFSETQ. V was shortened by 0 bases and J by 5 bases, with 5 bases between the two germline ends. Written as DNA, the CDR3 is TGCGCCAGCAGCTTGGCCGGTGAGACCCAGTACTTC. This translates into CASSLAGETQYF.

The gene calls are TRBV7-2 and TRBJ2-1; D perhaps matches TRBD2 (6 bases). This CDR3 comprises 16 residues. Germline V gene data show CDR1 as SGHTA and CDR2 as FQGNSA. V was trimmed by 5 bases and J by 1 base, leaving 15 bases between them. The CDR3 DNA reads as TGTGCCAGCAGCCCCCGGCGGGGAGTTTCCTACAATGAGCAGTTCTTC. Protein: CASSPRRGVSYNEQFF.

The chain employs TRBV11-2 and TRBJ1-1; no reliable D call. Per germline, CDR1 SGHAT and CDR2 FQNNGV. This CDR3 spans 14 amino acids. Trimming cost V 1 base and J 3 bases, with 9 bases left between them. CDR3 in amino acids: CASSLALSYTEAFF. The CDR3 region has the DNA TGTGCCAGCAGCTTAGCGCTCAGTTACACTGAAGCTTTCTTT.

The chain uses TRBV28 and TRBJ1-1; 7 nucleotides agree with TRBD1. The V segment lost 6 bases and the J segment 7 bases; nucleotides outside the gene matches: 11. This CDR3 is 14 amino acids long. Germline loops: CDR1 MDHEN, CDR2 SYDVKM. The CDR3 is CASRVGQSPGEAFF. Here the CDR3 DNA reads TGTGCCAGCAGGGTGGGACAGTCCCCGGGTGAAGCTTTCTTT.

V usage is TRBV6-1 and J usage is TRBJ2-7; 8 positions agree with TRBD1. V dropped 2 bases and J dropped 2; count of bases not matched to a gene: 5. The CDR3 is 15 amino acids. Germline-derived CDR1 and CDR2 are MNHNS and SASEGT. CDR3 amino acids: CASSEMGQDTYEQYF. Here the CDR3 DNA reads TGTGCCAGCAGTGAAATGGGACAGGATACCTACGAGCAGTACTTC.

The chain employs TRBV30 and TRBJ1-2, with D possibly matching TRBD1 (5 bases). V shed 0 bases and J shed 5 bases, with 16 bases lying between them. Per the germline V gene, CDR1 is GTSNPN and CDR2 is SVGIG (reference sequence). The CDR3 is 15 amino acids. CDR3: CAWSVGRAGFYGYTF. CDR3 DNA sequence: TGTGCCTGGAGTGTAGGCAGGGCCGGATTTTATGGCTACACCTTC.

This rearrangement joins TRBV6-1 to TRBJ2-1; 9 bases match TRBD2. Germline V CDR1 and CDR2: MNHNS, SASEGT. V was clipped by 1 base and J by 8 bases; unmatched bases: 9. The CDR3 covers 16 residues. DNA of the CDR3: TGTGCCAGCAGTGAAGTTTGGCGGGGGGGCCCAGATGAGCAGTTCTTC. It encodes CASSEVWRGGPDEQFF.

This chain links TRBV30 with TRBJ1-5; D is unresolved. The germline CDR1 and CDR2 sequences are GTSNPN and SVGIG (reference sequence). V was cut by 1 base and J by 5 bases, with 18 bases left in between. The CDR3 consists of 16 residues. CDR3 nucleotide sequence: TGTGCCTGGAGTGATTCGAGGGCCTCCCGGTATCAGCCCCAGCATTTT. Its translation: CAWSDSRASRYQPQHF.

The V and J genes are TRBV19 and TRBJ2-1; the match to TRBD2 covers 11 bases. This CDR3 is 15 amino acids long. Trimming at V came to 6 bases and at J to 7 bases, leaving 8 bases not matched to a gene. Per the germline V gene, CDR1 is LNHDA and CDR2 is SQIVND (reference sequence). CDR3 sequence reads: CASRQVSGRGNEQFF. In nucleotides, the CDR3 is TGTGCCAGTAGACAGGTTAGCGGGAGGGGAAATGAGCAGTTCTTC.

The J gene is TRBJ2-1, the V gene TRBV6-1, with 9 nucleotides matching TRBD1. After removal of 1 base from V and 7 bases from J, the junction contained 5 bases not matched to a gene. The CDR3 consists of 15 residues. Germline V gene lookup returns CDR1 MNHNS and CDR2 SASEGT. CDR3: CASSEVSTGGNEQFF. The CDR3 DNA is TGTGCCAGCAGTGAAGTTTCGACAGGGGGAAATGAGCAGTTCTTC.

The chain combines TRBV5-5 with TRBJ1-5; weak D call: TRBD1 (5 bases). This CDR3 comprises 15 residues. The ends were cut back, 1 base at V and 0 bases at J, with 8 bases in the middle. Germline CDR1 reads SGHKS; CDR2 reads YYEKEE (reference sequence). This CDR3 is CASSLKGNSNQPQHF. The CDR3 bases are TGTGCCAGCAGCTTGAAGGGGAATAGCAATCAGCCCCAGCATTTT.

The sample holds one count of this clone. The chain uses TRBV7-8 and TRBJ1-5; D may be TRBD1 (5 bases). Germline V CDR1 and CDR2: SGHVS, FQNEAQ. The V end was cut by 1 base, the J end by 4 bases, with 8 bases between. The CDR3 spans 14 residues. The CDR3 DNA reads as TGTGCCAGCAGCTTAGGGACACTTAATCAGCCCCAGCATTTT. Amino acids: CASSLGTLNQPQHF. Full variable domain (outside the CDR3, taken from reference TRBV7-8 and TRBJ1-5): GAGVSQSPRYKVAKRGQDVALRCDPISGHVSLFWYQQALGQGPEFLTYFQNEAQLDKSGLPSDRFFAERPEGSVSTLKIQRTQQEDSAVYLCASSLGTLNQPQHFGDGTRLSIL.

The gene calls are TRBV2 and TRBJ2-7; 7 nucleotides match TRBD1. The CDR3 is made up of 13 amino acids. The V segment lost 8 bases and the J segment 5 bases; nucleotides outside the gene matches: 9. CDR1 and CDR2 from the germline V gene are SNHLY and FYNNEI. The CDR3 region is CASGAYRGDEQYF. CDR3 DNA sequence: TGTGCCAGCGGAGCTTACAGGGGCGACGAGCAGTACTTC.

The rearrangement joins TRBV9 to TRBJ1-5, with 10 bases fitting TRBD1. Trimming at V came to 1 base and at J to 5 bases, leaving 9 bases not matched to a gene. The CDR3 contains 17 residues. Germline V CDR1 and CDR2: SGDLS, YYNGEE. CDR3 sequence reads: CASSVRSGGQGHQPQHF. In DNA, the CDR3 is TGTGCCAGCAGCGTAAGGTCGGGGGGACAGGGGCATCAGCCCCAGCATTTT.

CDR3 region: CASSPLCQGCPYEQYF. Here the CDR3 DNA reads TGTGCCAGCAGCCCCCTATGTCAGGGGTGTCCCTACGAGCAGTACTTC. This rearrangement joins TRBV21-1 to TRBJ2-7; the table's TRBD1 call for D was not verified on the DNA. TRBV21-1 is a recognized pseudogene. The CDR3 is 16 residues long.

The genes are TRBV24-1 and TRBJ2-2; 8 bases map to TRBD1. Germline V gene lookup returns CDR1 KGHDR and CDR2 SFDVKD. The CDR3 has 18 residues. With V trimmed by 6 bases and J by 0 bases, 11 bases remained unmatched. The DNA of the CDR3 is TGTGCCACCAGTTCTCCGGGACAGGAATTCGCGAACACCGGGGAGCTGTTTTTT. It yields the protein CATSSPGQEFANTGELFF.

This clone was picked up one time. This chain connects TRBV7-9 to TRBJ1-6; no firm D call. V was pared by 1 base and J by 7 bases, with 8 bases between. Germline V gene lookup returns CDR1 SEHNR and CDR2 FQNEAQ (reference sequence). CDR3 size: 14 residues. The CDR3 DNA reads TGTGCCAGCAGCTTAGGTCAGTGGAATTCACCCCTCCACTTT. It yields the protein CASSLGQWNSPLHF.

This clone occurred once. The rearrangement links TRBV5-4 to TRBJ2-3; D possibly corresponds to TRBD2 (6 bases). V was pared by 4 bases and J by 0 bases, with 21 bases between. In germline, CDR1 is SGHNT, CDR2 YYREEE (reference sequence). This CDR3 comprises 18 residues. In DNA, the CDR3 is TGTGCCAGCAGCCTGGGACTTCTCAAAATCGCTAGCACAGATACGCAGTATTTT. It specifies CASSLGLLKIASTDTQYF.

The DNA for the CDR3 is TGTGCCACCAGTGATCCCCGGACTAGCGGGAGCTCCTACAATGAGCAGTTCTTC. Amino acids: CATSDPRTSGSSYNEQFF. The chain couples TRBV24-1 to TRBJ2-1; 13 positions agree with TRBD2. Germline lookup yields CDR1 KGHDR and CDR2 SFDVKD. V shed 3 bases, J shed 0 bases, and the junction held 4 bases outside the gene matches. The CDR3 sequence is 18 residues long.

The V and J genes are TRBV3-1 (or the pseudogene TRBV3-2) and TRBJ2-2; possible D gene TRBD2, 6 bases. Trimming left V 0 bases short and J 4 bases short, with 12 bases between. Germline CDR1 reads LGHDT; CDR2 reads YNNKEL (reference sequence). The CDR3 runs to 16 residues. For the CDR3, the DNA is TGTGCCAGCAGCCAAGAAAGGAGGGACTCCACCGGGGAGCTGTTTTTT. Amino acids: CASSQERRDSTGELFF.

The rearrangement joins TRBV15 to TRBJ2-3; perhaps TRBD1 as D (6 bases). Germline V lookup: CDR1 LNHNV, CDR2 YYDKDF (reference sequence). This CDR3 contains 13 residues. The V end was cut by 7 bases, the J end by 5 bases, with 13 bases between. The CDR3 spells CATTPTRGDTQYF. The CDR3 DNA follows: TGTGCCACCACTCCGACCAGGGGAGATACGCAGTATTTT.

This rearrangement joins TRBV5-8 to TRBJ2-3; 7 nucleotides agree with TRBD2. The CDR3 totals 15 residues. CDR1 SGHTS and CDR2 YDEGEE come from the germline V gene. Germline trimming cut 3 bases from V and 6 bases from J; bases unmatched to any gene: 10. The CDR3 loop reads CASSSWVGRADTQYF. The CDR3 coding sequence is TGTGCCAGCAGCTCCTGGGTGGGGAGGGCGGATACGCAGTATTTT.

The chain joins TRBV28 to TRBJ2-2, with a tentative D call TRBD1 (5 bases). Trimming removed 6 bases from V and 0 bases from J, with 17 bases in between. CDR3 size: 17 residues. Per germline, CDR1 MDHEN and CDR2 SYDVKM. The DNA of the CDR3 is TGTGCCAGCAGCCGAACCACAGGCCATGCGAACACCGGGGAGCTGTTTTTT. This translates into CASSRTTGHANTGELFF.

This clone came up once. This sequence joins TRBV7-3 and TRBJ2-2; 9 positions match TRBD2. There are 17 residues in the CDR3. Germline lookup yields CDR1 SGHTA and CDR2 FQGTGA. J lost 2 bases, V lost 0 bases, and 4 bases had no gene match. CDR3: CASSLTRLAVNTGELFF. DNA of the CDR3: TGTGCCAGCAGCTTAACTAGACTAGCGGTTAACACCGGGGAGCTGTTTTTT.

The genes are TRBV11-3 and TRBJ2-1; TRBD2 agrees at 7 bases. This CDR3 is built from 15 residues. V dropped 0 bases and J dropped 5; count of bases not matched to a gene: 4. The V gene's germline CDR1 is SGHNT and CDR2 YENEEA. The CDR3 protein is CASSLDGRGNNEQFF. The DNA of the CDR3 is TGTGCCAGCAGCTTAGATGGGCGGGGGAACAATGAGCAGTTCTTC.

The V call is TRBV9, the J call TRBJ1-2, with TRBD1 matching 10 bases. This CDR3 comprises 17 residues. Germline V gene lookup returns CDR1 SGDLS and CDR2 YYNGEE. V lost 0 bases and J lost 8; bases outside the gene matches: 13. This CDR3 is CASSVGALGGQGKGYTF. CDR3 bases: TGTGCCAGCAGCGTAGGGGCTTTGGGGGGACAGGGGAAGGGCTACACCTTC.

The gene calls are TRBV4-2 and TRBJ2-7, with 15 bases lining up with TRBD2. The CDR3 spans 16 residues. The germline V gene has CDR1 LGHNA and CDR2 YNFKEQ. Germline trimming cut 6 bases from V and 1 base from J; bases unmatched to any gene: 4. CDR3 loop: CASRPGLAGGSYEQYF. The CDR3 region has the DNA TGTGCCAGCAGGCCTGGACTAGCGGGGGGGTCCTACGAGCAGTACTTC.

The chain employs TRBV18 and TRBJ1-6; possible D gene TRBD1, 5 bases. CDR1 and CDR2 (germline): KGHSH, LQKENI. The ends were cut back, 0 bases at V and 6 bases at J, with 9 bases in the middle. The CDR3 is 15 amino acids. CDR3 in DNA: TGTGCCAGCTCACCACCGAAGGGGATTAATTCACCCCTCCACTTT. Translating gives CASSPPKGINSPLHF.

This chain's CDR3 is CASSQEGSPNQPQHF. The DNA for the CDR3 is TGTGCCAGCAGCCAAGAGGGCTCCCCAAATCAGCCCCAGCATTTT. V and J are TRBV3-1 (or the pseudogene TRBV3-2) and TRBJ1-5; D remains unclear. The length of the CDR3 is 15 residues. V lost 0 bases, J lost 4 bases, and 10 bases lay in between. The germline gives CDR1 LGHDT, CDR2 YNNKEL (reference sequence).

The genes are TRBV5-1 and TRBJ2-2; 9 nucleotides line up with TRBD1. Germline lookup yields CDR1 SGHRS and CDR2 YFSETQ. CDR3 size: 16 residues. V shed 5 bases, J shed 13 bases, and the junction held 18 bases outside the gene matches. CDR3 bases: TGCGCCAGCAGAGGGGATACAGGGGGCGTAAGAAGTGTGCTGTTTTTT. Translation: CASRGDTGGVRSVLFF.